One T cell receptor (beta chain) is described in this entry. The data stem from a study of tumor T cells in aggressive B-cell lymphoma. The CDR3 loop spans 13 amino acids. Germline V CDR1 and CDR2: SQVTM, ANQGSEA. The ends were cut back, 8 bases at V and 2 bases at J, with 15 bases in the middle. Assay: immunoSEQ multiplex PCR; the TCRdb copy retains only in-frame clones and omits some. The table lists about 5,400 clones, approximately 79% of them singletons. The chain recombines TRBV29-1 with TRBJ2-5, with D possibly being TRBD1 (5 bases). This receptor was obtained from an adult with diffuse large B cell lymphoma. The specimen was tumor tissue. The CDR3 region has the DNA TGCAGCACCTTGAGACAGACACAAGAGACCCAGTACTTC. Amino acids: CSTLRQTQETQYF. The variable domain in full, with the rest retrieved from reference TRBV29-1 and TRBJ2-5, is SAVISQKPSRDICQRGTSLTIQCQVDSQVTMMFWYRQQPGQSLTLIATANQGSEATYESGFVIDKFPISRPNLTFSTLTVSNMSPEDSSIYLCSTLRQTQETQYFGPGTRLLVL.